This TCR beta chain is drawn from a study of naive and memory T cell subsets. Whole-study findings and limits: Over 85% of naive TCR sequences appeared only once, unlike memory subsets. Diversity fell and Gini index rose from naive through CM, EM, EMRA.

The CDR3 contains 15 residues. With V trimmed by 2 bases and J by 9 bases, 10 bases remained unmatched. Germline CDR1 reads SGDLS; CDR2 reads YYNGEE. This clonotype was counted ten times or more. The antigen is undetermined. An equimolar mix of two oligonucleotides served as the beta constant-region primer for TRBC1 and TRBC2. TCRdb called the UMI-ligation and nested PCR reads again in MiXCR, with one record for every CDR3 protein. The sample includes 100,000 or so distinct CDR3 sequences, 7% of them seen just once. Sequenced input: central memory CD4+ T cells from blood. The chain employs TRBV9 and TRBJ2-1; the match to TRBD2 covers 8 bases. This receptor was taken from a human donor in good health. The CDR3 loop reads CASSVGTRLSTEQFF. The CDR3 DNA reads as TGTGCCAGCAGCGTCGGGACTAGACTCAGTACTGAGCAGTTCTTC.